The next 28 T cell receptor beta chains were all read from a single sample in a study of blood T cell repertoires in COVID-19. Clones were sequenced by immunoSEQ multiplex PCR, and TCRdb holds only the in-frame ones, with some missing. The sample holds tens of thousands of clones, 75% to 90% seen once. Sequencing used peripheral blood. These receptors were taken from a man aged 50-59 years with active COVID-19.

This chain joins TRBV3-1 (or the pseudogene TRBV3-2) and TRBJ2-5, with TRBD2 matching 7 bases. Germline loops: CDR1 LGHDT, CDR2 YNNKEL (reference sequence). The CDR3 sequence is 16 residues long. Trimming removed 4 bases from V and 5 bases from J; junction bases left unmatched: 13. The CDR3 sequence: CASSPYGLADVETQYF. DNA for the CDR3: TGTGCCAGCAGCCCCTATGGCCTAGCGGACGTGGAGACCCAGTACTTC.

The chain links TRBV20-1 to TRBJ2-7, with D unclear. V was trimmed by 0 bases and J by 2 bases, leaving 2 bases between them. In germline, CDR1 is DFQATT, CDR2 SNEGSKA (reference sequence). The CDR3 loop spans 11 amino acids. CDR3 loop: CSARDTYEQYF. CDR3 sequence (DNA): TGCAGTGCTAGAGACACCTACGAGCAGTACTTC.

The chain employs TRBV3-1 (or the pseudogene TRBV3-2) and TRBJ2-5; a weak D match, TRBD1 (5 bases). Germline loops: CDR1 LGHDT, CDR2 YNNKEL (reference sequence). The germline V and J ends were trimmed by 9 bases and 5 bases, with 10 bases remaining between them. The length of the CDR3 is 11 residues. This CDR3 reads CARGLIETQYF. CDR3 sequence (DNA): TGTGCCAGGGGGCTTATCGAGACCCAGTACTTC.

The genes are TRBV3-1 (or the pseudogene TRBV3-2) and TRBJ2-1; 7 nucleotides match TRBD1. V lost 0 bases, J lost 6 bases, and 11 bases stayed unmatched. Per the germline V gene, CDR1 is LGHDT and CDR2 is YNNKEL (reference sequence). The CDR3 has 17 amino acids. CDR3 protein: CASSQDWAGGVSNEQFF. CDR3 nucleotides: TGTGCCAGCAGCCAAGATTGGGCAGGGGGTGTTTCCAATGAGCAGTTCTTC.

This sequence joins TRBV6-1 and TRBJ1-6; 8 nucleotides line up with TRBD1. Germline lookup yields CDR1 MNHNS and CDR2 SASEGT. The V and J ends lost 2 bases and 11 bases, in that order; junction bases with no gene match: 8. The CDR3 extends over 15 amino acids. The DNA of the CDR3 is TGTGCCAGCAGTGAATCCCAGGGGGCGTCGACACCCCTCCACTTT. It yields the protein CASSESQGASTPLHF.

This sequence joins TRBV6-5 and TRBJ1-3; 7 bases map to TRBD1. V shed 6 bases, J shed 4 bases, and the junction held 9 bases outside the gene matches. CDR1 and CDR2 from the germline V gene are MNHEY and SVGAGI. The CDR3 covers 15 residues. CDR3 sequence reads: CASSSGTVGGNTIYF. DNA of the CDR3: TGTGCCAGCAGCTCTGGGACAGTCGGAGGAAACACCATATATTTT.

This clone was detected only once. The gene calls are TRBV6-1 and TRBJ2-1; TRBD1 matches 9 bases. Germline loops: CDR1 MNHNS, CDR2 SASEGT. This CDR3 has 15 residues. Trimming at V came to 3 bases and at J to 12 bases, leaving 12 bases not matched to a gene. The chain's CDR3 is CASSDIQGAYILQFF. The CDR3 nucleotides are TGTGCCAGCAGTGATATACAGGGGGCTTACATCCTGCAGTTCTTC.

This rearrangement joins TRBV9 to TRBJ2-7, with D possibly matching TRBD2 (7 bases). CDR3 length: 15 amino acids. Germline assignment: CDR1 SGDLS and CDR2 YYNGEE. V lost 0 bases and J 0 bases, leaving 10 bases between the germline ends. DNA of the CDR3: TGTGCCAGCAGCGTAGAGGGGGGGGCCTCCTACGAGCAGTACTTC. Amino acid sequence: CASSVEGGASYEQYF.

The chain carries TRBV30 and TRBJ1-3; 10 nucleotides align to TRBD1. Germline V gene sequence: CDR1 GTSNPN, CDR2 SVGIG (reference sequence). This CDR3 comprises 17 residues. The junction had 13 bases not matched to a gene; V was cut back by 4 bases and J by 4 bases. CDR3 region: CAWNPTPGTGVGNTIYF. The CDR3 nucleotides read TGTGCCTGGAATCCTACCCCGGGGACAGGGGTGGGAAACACCATATATTTT.

This clone was recorded a few times. This rearrangement joins TRBV7-6 to TRBJ1-1; 9 nucleotides align to TRBD1. The CDR3 spans 16 residues. CDR1 and CDR2 from the germline V gene are SGHVS and FNYEAQ. The V and J ends lost 2 bases and 1 base, in that order; junction bases with no gene match: 5. The CDR3 nucleotides read TGTGCCAGCAGCTTAAGGGGGGGACAGGGGAACACTGAAGCTTTCTTT. It is translated as CASSLRGGQGNTEAFF. The full variable domain, rest sourced from reference TRBV7-6 and TRBJ1-1, is GAGVSQSPRYKVTKRGQDVALRCDPISGHVSLYWYRQALGQGPEFLTYFNYEAQQDKSGLPNDRFSAERPEGSISTLTIQRTEQRDSAMYRCASSLRGGQGNTEAFFGQGTRLTVV.

The V and J genes are TRBV6-6 and TRBJ2-1; 8 bases fit TRBD2. CDR1 MNHNY and CDR2 SVGAGI come from the germline V gene (reference sequence). The trim removed 7 bases at V and 1 base at J, leaving 6 bases unmatched. The CDR3 length is 15 residues. As DNA, the CDR3 is TGTGCCAGCATGGAACGGGGGGGGTCCTACAATGAGCAGTTCTTC. Protein sequence: CASMERGGSYNEQFF.

The chain links TRBV7-8 to TRBJ2-6; TRBD1 matches at 7 bases. CDR1 and CDR2 (germline): SGHVS, FQNEAQ. V dropped 4 bases and J dropped 2; count of bases not matched to a gene: 8. This CDR3 is 17 amino acids long. CDR3 region: CASSSDDRAAGANVLTF. In DNA form, the CDR3 reads TGTGCCAGCAGCTCAGACGACAGGGCGGCTGGGGCCAACGTCCTGACTTTC.

This clone was seen a single time. V and J are TRBV5-1 and TRBJ1-1, with no clear D. The germline V and J ends were trimmed by 2 bases and 7 bases, with 9 bases remaining between them. Per the germline V gene, CDR1 is SGHRS and CDR2 is YFSETQ. The CDR3 is made up of 12 amino acids. The CDR3 region has the DNA TGCGCCAGCAGCTTAAACTCTGGTGAAGCTTTCTTT. Residues: CASSLNSGEAFF.

The chain joins TRBV27 to TRBJ2-3; maybe TRBD1 (6 bases). The germline V gene encodes CDR1 MNHEY and CDR2 SMNVEV (reference sequence). V dropped 7 bases and J dropped 0 bases, with 14 bases sitting between them. This CDR3 spans 15 amino acids. This CDR3 is CASTRGTRSTDTQYF. CDR3 nucleotide sequence: TGTGCCAGCACTAGAGGGACACGTAGCACAGATACGCAGTATTTT.

The chain employs TRBV15 and TRBJ1-1; weak D call: TRBD1 (5 bases). The CDR3 sequence is 14 residues long. Germline V gene data show CDR1 as LNHNV and CDR2 as YYDKDF (reference sequence). Deletions cut 7 bases from V and 8 bases from J, with 20 bases between. Written as DNA, the CDR3 is TGTGCCACCAAAGCCGGGGGAGGGTTTAGGGAAGCTTTCTTT. It specifies CATKAGGGFREAFF. Looking up the rest from reference TRBV15 and TRBJ1-1 gives the full variable domain: DAMVIQNPRYQVTQFGKPVTLSCSQTLNHNVMYWYQQKSSQAPKLLFHYYDKDFNNEADTPDNFQSRRPNTSFCFLDIRSPGLGDTAMYLCATKAGGGFREAFFGQGTRLTVV.

The chain is built from TRBV30 and TRBJ1-5; TRBD1 is a possible D gene (6 bases). Germline V gene data show CDR1 as GTSNPN and CDR2 as SVGIG (reference sequence). V lost 2 bases to trimming and J lost 4 bases, with 9 bases between them. This CDR3 spans 13 amino acids. The DNA of the CDR3 is TGTGCCTGGAGTCGACAGGATAATCAGCCCCAGCATTTT. Protein sequence: CAWSRQDNQPQHF.

On this clone itself: One end of the junction is discordant with germline, which a read error may explain. V and J are TRBV27 and TRBJ2-7; unclear D gene. The CDR3 runs 13 residues. The germline V gene has CDR1 MNHEY and CDR2 SMNVEV (reference sequence). The CDR3: CASSLSPTYEQYF. Written as DNA, the CDR3 is TGTGCCAGCAGCTTATCCCCTACCTACGAGCAGTACTTC.

This chain connects TRBV19 to TRBJ2-1, with 8 bases identical to TRBD2. V lost 3 bases, J lost 7 bases, and 5 bases stayed unmatched. Germline CDR1 LNHDA, CDR2 SQIVND (reference sequence). The CDR3 has 14 amino acids. The CDR3 DNA is TGTGCCAGTAGTATTAGGCGGGGGGTGAATGAGCAGTTCTTC. Amino acids: CASSIRRGVNEQFF.

The V call is TRBV9, the J call TRBJ2-5; D is unresolved. Trimming removed 0 bases from V and 5 bases from J, with 8 bases in between. The CDR3 is 13 amino acids. Germline CDR1 reads SGDLS; CDR2 reads YYNGEE. DNA of the CDR3: TGTGCCAGCAGCGTAGCCGGGTCCGAGACCCAGTACTTC. This translates into CASSVAGSETQYF.

J is TRBJ1-6 and V is TRBV5-4, with D perhaps matching TRBD1 (6 bases). With 2 bases removed from V and 7 bases from J, the gap between germline ends came to 16 bases. The CDR3 runs 16 residues. The germline gives CDR1 SGHNT, CDR2 YYREEE (reference sequence). CDR3 region: CASSFGQLSTNSPLHF. CDR3 in DNA: TGTGCCAGCAGCTTTGGACAGCTCTCCACGAATTCACCCCTCCACTTT.

The V and J genes are TRBV21-1 and TRBJ1-4; TRBD1 is taken as the D call from the table, unchecked against the DNA. TRBV21-1 is listed as a pseudogene. The CDR3 loop spans 17 amino acids. For the CDR3, the DNA is TGTGCCAGCAGCACGGACAGGGCGACTGCAACTAATGAAAAACTGTTTTTT. Translating gives CASSTDRATATNEKLFF.

The table lists this clone with a count of one. The chain employs TRBV3-1 (or the pseudogene TRBV3-2) and TRBJ1-1, with D tentatively TRBD1 (5 bases). Looked up from germline, CDR1 is LGHDT and CDR2 is YNNKEL (reference sequence). This CDR3 comprises 13 residues. V was pared by 1 base and J by 4 bases, with 7 bases between. CDR3 sequence: CASSQAGGTEAFF. The DNA for the CDR3 is TGTGCCAGCAGCCAAGCCGGGGGCACTGAAGCTTTCTTT.

The V and J genes are TRBV7-2 and TRBJ2-1, with 7 bases lining up with TRBD1. Germline trimming cut 2 bases from V and 2 bases from J; bases unmatched to any gene: 3. Germline CDR1 and CDR2: SGHTA and FQGNSA. CDR3 length: 15 residues. CDR3 protein: CASSLMQGAYNEQFF. Written as DNA, the CDR3 is TGTGCCAGCAGCTTAATGCAGGGGGCCTACAATGAGCAGTTCTTC.

The chain recombines TRBV6-2 or TRBV6-3 with TRBJ1-3, with TRBD1 matching 8 bases. The germline CDR1 and CDR2 sequences are MNHEY and SVGEGT. J lost 7 bases, V lost 2 bases, and 4 bases had no gene match. The CDR3 runs 14 residues. CDR3: CASSYADRVNTIYF. Here the CDR3 DNA reads TGTGCCAGCAGTTACGCGGACAGGGTGAACACCATATATTTT.

J is TRBJ1-1 and V is TRBV3-1 (or the pseudogene TRBV3-2); 8 bases align to TRBD1. The germline V gene encodes CDR1 LGHDT and CDR2 YNNKEL (reference sequence). Trimming at V came to 4 bases and at J to 5 bases, leaving 9 bases not matched to a gene. The CDR3 runs 15 residues. In nucleotides, the CDR3 is TGTGCCAGCAGCCCACACAGGGGGAGCGGTACTGAAGCTTTCTTT. This codes for CASSPHRGSGTEAFF.

This chain connects TRBV29-1 to TRBJ2-1; D not resolved. The germline CDR1 and CDR2 sequences are SQVTM and ANQGSEA. Trimming pared 5 bases from V and 3 bases from J, leaving 14 bases between. This CDR3 comprises 14 residues. In DNA form, the CDR3 reads TGCAGCGTTAGAGCGAACCCGCTCTACAATGAGCAGTTCTTC. Its protein product is CSVRANPLYNEQFF.

This sequence joins TRBV12-3 or TRBV12-4 and TRBJ2-5; D is ambiguous. This CDR3 is 13 amino acids long. The V end lost 6 bases, the J end lost 5 bases, and 13 bases lay between the germline ends. The CDR3 bases are TGTGCCAGCAGGCTGGTTGTGGAGGAGACCCAGTACTTC. Protein product: CASRLVVEETQYF.

The rearrangement uses TRBV7-9 and TRBJ1-1, with D perhaps matching TRBD1 (6 bases). The V and J ends lost 5 bases and 1 base respectively, with 14 bases between them. This CDR3 contains 15 residues. Germline V gives CDR1 SEHNR, CDR2 FQNEAQ (reference sequence). CDR3 loop: CASSTRQAKNTEAFF. The CDR3, as DNA: TGTGCCAGCAGCACTAGACAGGCGAAGAACACTGAAGCTTTCTTT.